A selection of T cell receptor beta chains follows, all from one sample in a study of blood T cell repertoires in COVID-19. Only in-frame clones appear in the TCRdb table, and some are missing; sequencing was by immunoSEQ multiplex PCR. This sample has 170,000 or so clones, with approximately 90% found just once. Sequenced input: peripheral blood. The receptors were sampled from a woman aged 18-29 years who had recovered from COVID-19. Each CDR3 is given with its conserved first and last residue. D genes are given only for firm matches. Size values are once, few and many counts, or a class for expanded clones, and some rows have none.

cdr3_nt: TGTGCCAGCAGTTCCAATAAACCCCGGAGCGGCTACACCTTC
cdr3_aa: CASSSNKPRSGYTF
clone_size: -
cdr3_length: 14
d_call: -
j_call: TRBJ1-2
v_call: TRBV27

cdr3_nt: TGTGCCAGCAGCTTCGGGGGTGTGGATACGCAGTATTTT
cdr3_aa: CASSFGGVDTQYF
clone_size: once
cdr3_length: 13
d_call: -
j_call: TRBJ2-3
v_call: TRBV7-3

cdr3_nt: TGTGCCAGCAGTGAAGGGACAGGGGACACCGGGGAGCTGTTTTTT
cdr3_aa: CASSEGTGDTGELFF
clone_size: -
cdr3_length: 15
d_call: TRBD1
j_call: TRBJ2-2
v_call: TRBV6-1

cdr3_nt: TGTGCCAGCAGTTTATCCCCACAGGGGGCGATGGAGACCCAGTACTTC
cdr3_aa: CASSLSPQGAMETQYF
clone_size: -
cdr3_length: 16
d_call: TRBD1
j_call: TRBJ2-5
v_call: TRBV28

cdr3_nt: TGTGCCGTACAGGGGATGCACACCGGGGAGCTGTTTTTT
cdr3_aa: CAVQGMHTGELFF
clone_size: -
cdr3_length: 13
d_call: TRBD1
j_call: TRBJ2-2
v_call: TRBV10-3

cdr3_nt: TGTGCCAGCAGTGAAGGGATGGGCGGCTACACCTTC
cdr3_aa: CASSEGMGGYTF
clone_size: -
cdr3_length: 12
d_call: -
j_call: TRBJ1-2
v_call: TRBV2

cdr3_nt: TGTGCCAGCAGGGGGGTTAGCGGGGTGAACACCGGGGAGCTGTTTTTT
cdr3_aa: CASRGVSGVNTGELFF
clone_size: -
cdr3_length: 16
d_call: TRBD2
j_call: TRBJ2-2
v_call: TRBV2

cdr3_nt: TGTGCCAGCTCACCCACGGGAGTGGAGACCCAGTACTTC
cdr3_aa: CASSPTGVETQYF
clone_size: -
cdr3_length: 13
d_call: -
j_call: TRBJ2-5
v_call: TRBV18

cdr3_nt: TGTGCCAGCAGCTTAGGCCTAGGCACGAGGGACGAGCAGTACTTC
cdr3_aa: CASSLGLGTRDEQYF
clone_size: -
cdr3_length: 15
d_call: -
j_call: TRBJ2-7
v_call: TRBV7-6

cdr3_nt: TGTGCCACCAGCAGGCGGGAGAGCACAGATACGCAGTATTTT
cdr3_aa: CATSRRESTDTQYF
clone_size: -
cdr3_length: 14
d_call: TRBD2
j_call: TRBJ2-3
v_call: TRBV15

cdr3_nt: TGTGCCAGCAGTGAAGTTGAGGGTCTGTTACCTGAAGCTTTCTTT
cdr3_aa: CASSEVEGLLPEAFF
clone_size: -
cdr3_length: 15
d_call: -
j_call: TRBJ1-1
v_call: TRBV6-1

cdr3_nt: TGTGCCAGCAGCTTAAATGGACAGTATAATTCACCCCTCCACTTT
cdr3_aa: CASSLNGQYNSPLHF
clone_size: few
cdr3_length: 15
d_call: -
j_call: TRBJ1-6
v_call: TRBV3-1/TRBV3-2

cdr3_nt: TGCGCCAGCAGCTTGGGCCGGGGGGCCGGGCAAGAGACCCAGTACTTC
cdr3_aa: CASSLGRGAGQETQYF
clone_size: -
cdr3_length: 16
d_call: -
j_call: TRBJ2-5
v_call: TRBV5-1

cdr3_nt: TGCGCCAGCAGCCAAGAGTTACAGGCCTGGGGCACTGAAGCTTTCTTT
cdr3_aa: CASSQELQAWGTEAFF
clone_size: -
cdr3_length: 16
d_call: -
j_call: TRBJ1-1
v_call: TRBV4-1

cdr3_nt: TGTGCCAGCAGCTCACCCCCCGGGAACAGGGATCAGGAGGAGCAGTTCTTC
cdr3_aa: CASSSPPGNRDQEEQFF
clone_size: -
cdr3_length: 17
d_call: -
j_call: TRBJ2-1
v_call: TRBV11-2

cdr3_nt: TGTGCCAGCGGGAGGACAGGGCTTTATGGCTACACCTTC
cdr3_aa: CASGRTGLYGYTF
clone_size: -
cdr3_length: 13
d_call: TRBD1
j_call: TRBJ1-2
v_call: TRBV5-6

cdr3_nt: TGTGCCAGCAGCCCCCACTCCCGGGAGTCGTCGACACAGTTCTTC
cdr3_aa: CASSPHSRESSTQFF
clone_size: -
cdr3_length: 15
d_call: -
j_call: TRBJ2-1
v_call: TRBV9

cdr3_nt: TGCGCCAGCAGCCATGGTTCGCTAGATTACAATGAGCAGTTCTTC
cdr3_aa: CASSHGSLDYNEQFF
clone_size: -
cdr3_length: 15
d_call: -
j_call: TRBJ2-1
v_call: TRBV5-1

cdr3_nt: TGCGCCAGCAGCTCGGGAGCAGAGAACACCGGGGAGCTGTTTTTT
cdr3_aa: CASSSGAENTGELFF
clone_size: few
cdr3_length: 15
d_call: -
j_call: TRBJ2-2
v_call: TRBV4-3

cdr3_nt: TGTGCCAGCAGCCAAGTACTAGCGGGGGGATACAATGAGCAGTTCTTC
cdr3_aa: CASSQVLAGGYNEQFF
clone_size: -
cdr3_length: 16
d_call: TRBD2
j_call: TRBJ2-1
v_call: TRBV3-1/TRBV3-2

cdr3_nt: TGTGCCAGCAGTTTAAGTAGGAACACTGAAGCTTTCTTT
cdr3_aa: CASSLSRNTEAFF
clone_size: -
cdr3_length: 13
d_call: -
j_call: TRBJ1-1
v_call: TRBV27

cdr3_nt: TGCGCCAGCAGCCATTGGGACAGGGAGGGTCCTGAAGCTTTCTTT
cdr3_aa: CASSHWDREGPEAFF
clone_size: -
cdr3_length: 15
d_call: TRBD1
j_call: TRBJ1-1
v_call: TRBV4-1

cdr3_nt: TGTGCCAGCAGACGACAGGGGTATAATTCACCCCTCCACTTT
cdr3_aa: CASRRQGYNSPLHF
clone_size: once
cdr3_length: 14
d_call: TRBD1
j_call: TRBJ1-6
v_call: TRBV6-5

cdr3_nt: TGCGCCAGCAGCCAAGAACGCGGGGATACGCAGTATTTT
cdr3_aa: CASSQERGDTQYF
clone_size: -
cdr3_length: 13
d_call: -
j_call: TRBJ2-3
v_call: TRBV4-1

cdr3_nt: TGTGCCAGCATCAGAAAGACGGGGGTGAACACTGAAGCTTTCTTT
cdr3_aa: CASIRKTGVNTEAFF
clone_size: -
cdr3_length: 15
d_call: -
j_call: TRBJ1-1
v_call: TRBV6-5

cdr3_nt: TGTGCCAGCAGCTTGGTTAGCGGGGCCTTCTACGAGCAGTACTTC
cdr3_aa: CASSLVSGAFYEQYF
clone_size: -
cdr3_length: 15
d_call: TRBD2
j_call: TRBJ2-7
v_call: TRBV5-5

cdr3_nt: TGTGCCAGCAGTCGAGCCTCACTAAGGGGCGAAGCTTTCTTT
cdr3_aa: CASSRASLRGEAFF
clone_size: -
cdr3_length: 14
d_call: -
j_call: TRBJ1-1
v_call: TRBV6-2/TRBV6-3

cdr3_nt: TGTGCCAGCAGCTCGGGACTAGCGGGCGACAATGAGCAGTTCTTC
cdr3_aa: CASSSGLAGDNEQFF
clone_size: -
cdr3_length: 15
d_call: TRBD2
j_call: TRBJ2-1
v_call: TRBV7-9

cdr3_nt: TGTGCCAGCAGCTTAGACCGGGTGGGAGCGGCGAACACCGGGGAGCTGTTTTTT
cdr3_aa: CASSLDRVGAANTGELFF
clone_size: -
cdr3_length: 18
d_call: -
j_call: TRBJ2-2
v_call: TRBV11-3

cdr3_nt: TGTGCCAGCAGCCAAGCATTCCGAGGCATCGGTGAAAAACTGTTTTTT
cdr3_aa: CASSQAFRGIGEKLFF
clone_size: -
cdr3_length: 16
d_call: -
j_call: TRBJ1-4
v_call: TRBV14

cdr3_nt: TGTGCCAGCTCACCTACCGACACAAGAACCAACTATGGCTACACCTTC
cdr3_aa: CASSPTDTRTNYGYTF
clone_size: -
cdr3_length: 16
d_call: -
j_call: TRBJ1-2
v_call: TRBV18

cdr3_nt: TGTGCCAGCAGCCCCGAGGCCCTACTAGCGGGGGGCACAGATACGCAGTATTTT
cdr3_aa: CASSPEALLAGGTDTQYF
clone_size: -
cdr3_length: 18
d_call: TRBD2
j_call: TRBJ2-3
v_call: TRBV3-1/TRBV3-2

cdr3_nt: TGTGCCAGCAGCGCAATGACAGGGTCTGAAGCTTTCTTT
cdr3_aa: CASSAMTGSEAFF
clone_size: -
cdr3_length: 13
d_call: TRBD1
j_call: TRBJ1-1
v_call: TRBV9

cdr3_nt: TGCGCCAGCAGCCAGGGCTGGGGGGGGGTGGCTCAGCCCCAGCATTTT
cdr3_aa: CASSQGWGGVAQPQHF
clone_size: once
cdr3_length: 16
d_call: -
j_call: TRBJ1-5
v_call: TRBV4-3

cdr3_nt: TGTGCCAGCTCACCACCCTCACCTAGCTCTGGAAACACCATATATTTT
cdr3_aa: CASSPPSPSSGNTIYF
clone_size: -
cdr3_length: 16
d_call: -
j_call: TRBJ1-3
v_call: TRBV18